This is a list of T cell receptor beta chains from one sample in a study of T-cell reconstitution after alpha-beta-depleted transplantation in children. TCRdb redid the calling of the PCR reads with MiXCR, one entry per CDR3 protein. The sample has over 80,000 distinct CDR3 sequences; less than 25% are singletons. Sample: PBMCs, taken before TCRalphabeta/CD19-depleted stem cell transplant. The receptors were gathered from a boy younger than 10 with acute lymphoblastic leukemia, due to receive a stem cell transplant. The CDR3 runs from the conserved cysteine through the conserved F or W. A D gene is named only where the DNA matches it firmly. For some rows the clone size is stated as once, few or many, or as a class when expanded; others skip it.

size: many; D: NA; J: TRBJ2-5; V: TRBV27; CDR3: CASSPQGWLEETQYF; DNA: TGTGCCAGCAGTCCACAGGGTTGGCTAGAAGAGACCCAGTACTTC
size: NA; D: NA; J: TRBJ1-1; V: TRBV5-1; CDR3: CASSLGGGGGMNTEAFF; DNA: TGCGCCAGCAGCTTGGGGGGTGGGGGCGGGATGAACACTGAAGCTTTCTTT
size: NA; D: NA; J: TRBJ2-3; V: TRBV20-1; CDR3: CSATYRVSDTDTQYF; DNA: TGCAGTGCTACGTATAGAGTTAGCGACACAGATACGCAGTATTTT
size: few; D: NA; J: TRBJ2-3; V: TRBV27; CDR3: CASSPGLRWAVTDTQYF; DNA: TGTGCCAGCAGCCCGGGGCTCAGGTGGGCAGTGACAGATACGCAGTATTTT
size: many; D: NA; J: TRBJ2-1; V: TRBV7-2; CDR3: CASSFYNEQFF; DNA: TGTGCCAGCAGCTTCTACAATGAGCAGTTCTTC
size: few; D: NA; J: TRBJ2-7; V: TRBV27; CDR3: CASSLSLLSYEQYF; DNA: TGTGCCAGCAGTTTATCCCTTTTATCCTACGAGCAGTACTTC
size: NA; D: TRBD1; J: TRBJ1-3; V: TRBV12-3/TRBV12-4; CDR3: CASSDTGGFGNTIYF; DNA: TGTGCCAGCAGTGACACAGGGGGTTTTGGAAACACCATATATTTT
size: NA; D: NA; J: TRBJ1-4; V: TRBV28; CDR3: CASSIPGSEKLFF; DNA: TGTGCCAGCAGTATCCCTGGGAGCGAAAAACTGTTTTTT
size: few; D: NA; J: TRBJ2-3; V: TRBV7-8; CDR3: CASSVLVGLGTDTQYF; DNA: TGTGCCAGCAGCGTCCTAGTGGGTTTGGGCACAGATACGCAGTATTTT
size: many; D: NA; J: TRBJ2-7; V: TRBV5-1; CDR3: CASSYGLAYEQYF; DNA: TGCGCCAGCAGCTACGGTCTGGCCTACGAGCAGTACTTC
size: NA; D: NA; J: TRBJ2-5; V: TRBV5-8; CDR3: CASRIPGHQETQYF; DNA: TGTGCCAGCAGAATACCGGGACACCAGGAGACCCAGTACTTC
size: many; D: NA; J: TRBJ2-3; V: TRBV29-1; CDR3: CSVERGAGTQYF; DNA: TGCAGCGTTGAACGGGGGGCTGGTACGCAGTATTTT
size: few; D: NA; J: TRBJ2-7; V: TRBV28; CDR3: CATRQSWPEQYF; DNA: TGTGCCACCAGACAAAGTTGGCCCGAGCAGTACTTC
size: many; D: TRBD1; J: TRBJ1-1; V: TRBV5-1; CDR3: CASKREGAHAEAFF; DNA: TGCGCCAGTAAACGAGAGGGGGCTCATGCTGAAGCTTTCTTT
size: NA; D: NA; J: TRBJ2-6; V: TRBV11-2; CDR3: CASMFAGANVLTF; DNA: TGTGCCAGCATGTTTGCTGGGGCCAACGTCCTGACTTTC
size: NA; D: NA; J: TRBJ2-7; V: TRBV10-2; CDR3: CASSGSQGSYEQYF; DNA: TGCGCCAGCAGTGGGTCCCAGGGCTCCTACGAGCAGTACTTC
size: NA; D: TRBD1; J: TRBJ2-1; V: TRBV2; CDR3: CASKRVGQGTYNEQFF; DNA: TGTGCCAGCAAGAGAGTCGGACAGGGGACATACAATGAGCAGTTCTTC
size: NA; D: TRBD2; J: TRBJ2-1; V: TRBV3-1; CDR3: CASSQASSGIGTEQFF; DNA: TGTGCCAGCAGCCAAGCGTCTAGCGGGATTGGCACTGAGCAGTTCTTC
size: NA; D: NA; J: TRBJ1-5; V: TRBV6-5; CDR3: CASSSLRNQPQHF; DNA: TGTGCCAGCAGTAGTCTTCGCAACCAGCCCCAGCATTTT
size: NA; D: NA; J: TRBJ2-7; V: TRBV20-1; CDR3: CSASHDGQYF; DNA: TGCAGTGCTAGTCACGACGGGCAGTACTTC
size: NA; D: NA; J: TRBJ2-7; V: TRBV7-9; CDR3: CASSTSRDSSYEQYF; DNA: TGTGCCAGCAGCACCTCTCGGGACTCCTCCTACGAGCAGTACTTC
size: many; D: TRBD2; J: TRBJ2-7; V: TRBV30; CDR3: CAWSVLGREYEQYF; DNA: TGTGCCTGGAGTGTACTCGGGAGGGAATACGAGCAGTACTTC
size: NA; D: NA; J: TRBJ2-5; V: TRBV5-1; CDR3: CASSLATTPKPQYF; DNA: TGCGCCAGCAGCTTGGCAACTACCCCGAAGCCCCAGTACTTC
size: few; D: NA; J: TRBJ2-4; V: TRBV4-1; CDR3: CASSQVMAPGNIQYF; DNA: TGCGCCAGCAGCCAAGTTATGGCTCCGGGAAACATTCAGTACTTC
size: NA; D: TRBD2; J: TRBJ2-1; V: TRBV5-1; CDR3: CASSYPIETSGGMLRDEQFF; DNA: TGCGCCAGCAGCTATCCCATAGAGACTAGCGGAGGAATGCTTAGGGATGAGCAGTTCTTC
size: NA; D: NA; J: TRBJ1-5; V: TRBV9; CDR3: CASSVEGNFNQPQHF; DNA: TGTGCCAGCAGCGTAGAAGGGAATTTCAATCAGCCCCAGCATTTT
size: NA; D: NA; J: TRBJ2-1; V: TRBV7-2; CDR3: CASSLSGVSSYNEQFF; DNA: TGTGCCAGCAGCTTATCCGGGGTGAGCTCCTACAATGAGCAGTTCTTC
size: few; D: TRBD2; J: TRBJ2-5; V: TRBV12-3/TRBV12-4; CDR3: CASSLGQTSGSKSETQYF; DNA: TGTGCCAGCAGTTTAGGCCAGACTAGCGGGAGTAAGTCGGAGACCCAGTACTTC
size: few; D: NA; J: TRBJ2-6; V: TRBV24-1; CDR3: CATSDGRAGANVLTF; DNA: TGTGCCACCAGTGATGGCAGGGCTGGGGCCAACGTCCTGACTTTC
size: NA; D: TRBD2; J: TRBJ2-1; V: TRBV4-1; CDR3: CASSHLTSGGSPGGNEQFF; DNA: TGCGCCAGCAGCCACCTTACTAGCGGAGGGTCCCCCGGGGGAAATGAGCAGTTCTTC
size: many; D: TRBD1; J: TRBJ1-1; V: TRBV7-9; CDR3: CASSLATGPLPTEAFF; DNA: TGTGCCAGCAGCTTGGCGACAGGGCCACTACCAACTGAAGCTTTCTTT
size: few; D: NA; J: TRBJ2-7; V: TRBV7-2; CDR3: CASSLIPNYEQYF; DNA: TGTGCCAGCAGCTTAATCCCAAACTACGAGCAGTACTTC
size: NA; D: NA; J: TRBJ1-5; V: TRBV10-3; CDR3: CAISGQADSNQPQHF; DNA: TGTGCCATCAGTGGCCAGGCTGATAGCAATCAGCCCCAGCATTTT
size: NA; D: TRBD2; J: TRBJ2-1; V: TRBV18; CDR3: CASSPVAGGGDEQFF; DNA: TGTGCCAGCTCACCAGTAGCGGGAGGAGGCGATGAGCAGTTCTTC
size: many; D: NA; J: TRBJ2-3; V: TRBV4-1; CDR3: CASSRRAATDTQYF; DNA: TGCGCCAGCAGCCGGAGGGCCGCCACAGATACGCAGTATTTT
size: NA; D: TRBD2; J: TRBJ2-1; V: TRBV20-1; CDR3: CSAHDVLAEGYSYNEQFF; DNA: TGCAGTGCTCACGACGTACTAGCGGAGGGTTACTCCTACAATGAGCAGTTCTTC
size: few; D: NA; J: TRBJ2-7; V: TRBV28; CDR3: CASSVPGTRVYEQYF; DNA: TGTGCCAGCAGTGTCCCCGGGACTCGAGTCTACGAGCAGTACTTC
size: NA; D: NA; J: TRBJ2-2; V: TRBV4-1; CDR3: CASSQSGRNTGELFF; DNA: TGCGCCAGCAGCCAATCAGGGAGAAACACCGGGGAGCTGTTTTTT
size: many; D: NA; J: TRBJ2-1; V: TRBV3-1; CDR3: CASSHEDASYNEQFF; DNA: TGTGCCAGCAGCCACGAGGACGCCTCCTACAATGAGCAGTTCTTC
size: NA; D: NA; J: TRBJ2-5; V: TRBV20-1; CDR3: CSATGLGETYQETQYF; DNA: TGCAGTGCTACCGGACTGGGGGAAACTTACCAAGAGACCCAGTACTTC
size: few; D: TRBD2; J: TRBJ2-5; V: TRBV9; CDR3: CASSAGTSGGWGTQETQYF; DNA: TGTGCCAGCAGCGCCGGGACTAGCGGAGGGTGGGGGACCCAAGAGACCCAGTACTTC
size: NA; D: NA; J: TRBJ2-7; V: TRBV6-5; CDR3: CASTTGGEQYF; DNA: TGTGCCAGCACCACCGGGGGCGAGCAGTACTTC
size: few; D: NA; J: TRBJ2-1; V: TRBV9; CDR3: CASSYGENEQFF; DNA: TGTGCCAGCTCTTATGGTGAGAATGAGCAGTTCTTC
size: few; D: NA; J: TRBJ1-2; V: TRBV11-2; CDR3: CASSATLTDGIDGYTF; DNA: TGTGCCAGCAGCGCCACTCTAACAGACGGGATAGATGGCTACACCTTC
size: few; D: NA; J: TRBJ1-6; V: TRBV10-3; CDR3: CAIGAFNSPLHF; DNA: TGTGCCATCGGGGCCTTTAATTCACCCCTCCACTTT
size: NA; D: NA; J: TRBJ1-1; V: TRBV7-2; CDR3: CASSNSGWGPDTEAFF; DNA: TGTGCCAGCAGCAATAGTGGTTGGGGGCCCGACACTGAAGCTTTCTTT